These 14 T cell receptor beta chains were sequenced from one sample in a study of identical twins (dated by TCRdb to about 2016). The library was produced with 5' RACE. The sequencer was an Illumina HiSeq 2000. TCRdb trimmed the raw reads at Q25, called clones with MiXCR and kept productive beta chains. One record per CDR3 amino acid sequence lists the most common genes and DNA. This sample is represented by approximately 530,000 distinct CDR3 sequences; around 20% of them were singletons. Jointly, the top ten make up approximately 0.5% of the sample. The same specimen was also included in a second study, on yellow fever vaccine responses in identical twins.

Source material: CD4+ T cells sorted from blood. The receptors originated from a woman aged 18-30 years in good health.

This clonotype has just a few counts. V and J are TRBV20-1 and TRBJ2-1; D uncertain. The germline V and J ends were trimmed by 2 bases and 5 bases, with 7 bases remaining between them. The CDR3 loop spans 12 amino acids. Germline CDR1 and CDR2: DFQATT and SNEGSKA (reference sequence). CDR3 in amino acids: CSARSPNNEQFF. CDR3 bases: TGCAGTGCTAGATCCCCCAACAATGAGCAGTTCTTC.

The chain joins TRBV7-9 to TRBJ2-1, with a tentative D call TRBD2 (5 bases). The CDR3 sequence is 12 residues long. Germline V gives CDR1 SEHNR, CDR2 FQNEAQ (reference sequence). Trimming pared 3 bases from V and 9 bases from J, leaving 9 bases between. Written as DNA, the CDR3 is TGTGCCAGCAGCTTCCCTCGGGGTGAGCAGTTCTTC. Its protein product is CASSFPRGEQFF. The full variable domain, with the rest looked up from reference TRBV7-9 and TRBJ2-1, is DTGVSQNPRHKITKRGQNVTFRCDPISEHNRLYWYRQTLGQGPEFLTYFQNEAQLEKSRLLSDRFSAERPKGSFSTLEIQRTEQGDSAMYLCASSFPRGEQFFGPGTRLTVL.

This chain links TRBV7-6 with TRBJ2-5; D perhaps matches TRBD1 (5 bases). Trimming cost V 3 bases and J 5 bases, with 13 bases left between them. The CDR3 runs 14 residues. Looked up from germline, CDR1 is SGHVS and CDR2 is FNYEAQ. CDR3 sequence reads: CASSFLGALETQYF. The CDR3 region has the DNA TGTGCCAGCAGCTTTCTTGGGGCGCTGGAGACCCAGTACTTC.

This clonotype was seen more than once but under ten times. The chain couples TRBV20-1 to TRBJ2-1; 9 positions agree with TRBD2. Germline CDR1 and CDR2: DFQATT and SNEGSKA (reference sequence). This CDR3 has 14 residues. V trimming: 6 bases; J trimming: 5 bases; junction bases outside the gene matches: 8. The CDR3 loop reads CSAGGGRVNNEQFF. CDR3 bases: TGCAGTGCGGGGGGCGGGAGGGTTAACAATGAGCAGTTCTTC.

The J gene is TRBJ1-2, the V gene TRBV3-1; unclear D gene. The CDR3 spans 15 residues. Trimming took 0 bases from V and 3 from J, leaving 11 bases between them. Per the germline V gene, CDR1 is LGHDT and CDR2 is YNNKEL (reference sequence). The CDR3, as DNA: TGTGCCAGCAGCCAAGATTTGGCGACCGACTATGGCTACACCTTC. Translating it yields CASSQDLATDYGYTF. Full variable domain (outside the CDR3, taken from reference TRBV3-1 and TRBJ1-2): DTAVSQTPKYLVTQMGNDKSIKCEQNLGHDTMYWYKQDSKKFLKIMFSYNNKELIINETVPNRFSPKSPDKAHLNLHINSLELGDSAVYFCASSQDLATDYGYTFGSGTRLTVV.

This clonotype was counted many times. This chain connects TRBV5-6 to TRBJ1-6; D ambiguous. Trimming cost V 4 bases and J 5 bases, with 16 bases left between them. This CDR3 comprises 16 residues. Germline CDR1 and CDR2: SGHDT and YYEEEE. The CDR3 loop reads CASSQTVYPDNSPLHF. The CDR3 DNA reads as TGTGCCAGCAGCCAAACAGTTTACCCTGATAATTCACCCCTCCACTTT.

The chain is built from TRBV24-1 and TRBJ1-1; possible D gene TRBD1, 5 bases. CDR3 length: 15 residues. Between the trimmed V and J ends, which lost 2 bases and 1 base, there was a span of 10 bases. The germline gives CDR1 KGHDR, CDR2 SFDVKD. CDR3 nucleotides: TGTGCCACCAGTGATTCTAGGACAAAGAACACTGAAGCTTTCTTT. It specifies CATSDSRTKNTEAFF.

The CDR3 sequence: CSARPRGVYEQYF. The CDR3 DNA reads as TGCAGTGCTAGGCCTAGGGGCGTCTACGAGCAGTACTTC. The V gene is TRBV20-1, the J gene TRBJ2-7; TRBD1 might be the D (5 bases). V lost 3 bases and J 3 bases, leaving 12 bases between the germline ends. From germline, CDR1 is DFQATT and CDR2 SNEGSKA (reference sequence). The CDR3 sequence is 13 residues long.

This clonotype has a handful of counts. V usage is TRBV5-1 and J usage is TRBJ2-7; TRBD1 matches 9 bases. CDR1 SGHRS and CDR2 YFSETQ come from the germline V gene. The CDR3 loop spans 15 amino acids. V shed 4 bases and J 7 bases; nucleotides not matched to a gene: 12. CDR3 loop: CASSRAGTGSGEQYF. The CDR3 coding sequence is TGCGCCAGCAGCCGCGCCGGGACAGGGTCGGGAGAGCAGTACTTC.

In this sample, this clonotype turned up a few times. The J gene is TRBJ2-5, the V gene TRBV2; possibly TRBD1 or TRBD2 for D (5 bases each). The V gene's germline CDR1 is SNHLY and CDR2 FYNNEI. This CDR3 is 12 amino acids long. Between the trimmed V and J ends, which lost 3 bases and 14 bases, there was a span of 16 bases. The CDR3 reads CASSEFRDDVYF. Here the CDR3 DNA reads TGTGCCAGCAGTGAGTTTCGGGACGACGTATACTTC.

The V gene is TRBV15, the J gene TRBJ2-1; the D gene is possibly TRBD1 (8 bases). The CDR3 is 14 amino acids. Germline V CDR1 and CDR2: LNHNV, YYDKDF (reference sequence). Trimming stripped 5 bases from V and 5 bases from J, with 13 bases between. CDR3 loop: CATSLQGGNNEQFF. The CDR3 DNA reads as TGTGCCACCAGCCTACAGGGGGGGAACAATGAGCAGTTCTTC.

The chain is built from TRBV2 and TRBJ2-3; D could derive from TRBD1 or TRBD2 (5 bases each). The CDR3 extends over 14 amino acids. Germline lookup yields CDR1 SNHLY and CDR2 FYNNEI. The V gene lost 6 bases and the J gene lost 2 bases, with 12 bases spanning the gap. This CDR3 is CASRGRGATDTQYF. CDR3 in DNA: TGTGCCAGCAGGGGAAGAGGGGCCACAGATACGCAGTATTTT.

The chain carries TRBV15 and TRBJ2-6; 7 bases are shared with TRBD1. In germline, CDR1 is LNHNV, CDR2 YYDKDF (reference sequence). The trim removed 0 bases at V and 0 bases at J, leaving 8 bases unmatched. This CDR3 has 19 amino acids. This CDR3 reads CATSRDQTGVLSGANVLTF. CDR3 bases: TGTGCCACCAGCAGAGATCAAACAGGGGTTCTCTCTGGGGCCAACGTCCTGACTTTC.

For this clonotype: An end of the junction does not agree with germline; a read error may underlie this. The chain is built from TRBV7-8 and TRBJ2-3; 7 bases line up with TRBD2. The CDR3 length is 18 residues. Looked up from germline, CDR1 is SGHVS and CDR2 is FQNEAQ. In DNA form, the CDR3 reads TGTGCCAGCAGCTTAGGGGTTGCGGGGGATACTGGCACAGATTCGCAGTATTTT. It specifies CASSLGVAGDTGTDSQYF.